The present T cell receptor beta chain was sequenced within a study of T cells in localized non-small cell lung cancer. Sequencing was performed with immunoSEQ multiplex PCR; in TCRdb, only in-frame clones are kept and a portion is missing. The table has 90,000 to 100,000 clones, around 90% seen once. Study-level results: Only one tumor region went through sequencing, so heterogeneity may still be there.

The CDR3 runs 14 residues. Germline V gives CDR1 SNHLY, CDR2 FYNNEI. Note on this clone: Its target is unknown. Relative to the germline gene, one junction end is altered; a read error may explain this.

The TCR originated in a woman aged 35-75 years with stage II squamous cell lung carcinoma. The rearrangement uses TRBV2 and TRBJ1-5; the D is unclear. This sample comprised PBMCs, obtained before any cancer treatment. DNA of the CDR3: TGTACCAGCAAGGTGGGTCGTACCAATCAGCCCCAGCATTTT. Encoded protein: CTSKVGRTNQPQHF.